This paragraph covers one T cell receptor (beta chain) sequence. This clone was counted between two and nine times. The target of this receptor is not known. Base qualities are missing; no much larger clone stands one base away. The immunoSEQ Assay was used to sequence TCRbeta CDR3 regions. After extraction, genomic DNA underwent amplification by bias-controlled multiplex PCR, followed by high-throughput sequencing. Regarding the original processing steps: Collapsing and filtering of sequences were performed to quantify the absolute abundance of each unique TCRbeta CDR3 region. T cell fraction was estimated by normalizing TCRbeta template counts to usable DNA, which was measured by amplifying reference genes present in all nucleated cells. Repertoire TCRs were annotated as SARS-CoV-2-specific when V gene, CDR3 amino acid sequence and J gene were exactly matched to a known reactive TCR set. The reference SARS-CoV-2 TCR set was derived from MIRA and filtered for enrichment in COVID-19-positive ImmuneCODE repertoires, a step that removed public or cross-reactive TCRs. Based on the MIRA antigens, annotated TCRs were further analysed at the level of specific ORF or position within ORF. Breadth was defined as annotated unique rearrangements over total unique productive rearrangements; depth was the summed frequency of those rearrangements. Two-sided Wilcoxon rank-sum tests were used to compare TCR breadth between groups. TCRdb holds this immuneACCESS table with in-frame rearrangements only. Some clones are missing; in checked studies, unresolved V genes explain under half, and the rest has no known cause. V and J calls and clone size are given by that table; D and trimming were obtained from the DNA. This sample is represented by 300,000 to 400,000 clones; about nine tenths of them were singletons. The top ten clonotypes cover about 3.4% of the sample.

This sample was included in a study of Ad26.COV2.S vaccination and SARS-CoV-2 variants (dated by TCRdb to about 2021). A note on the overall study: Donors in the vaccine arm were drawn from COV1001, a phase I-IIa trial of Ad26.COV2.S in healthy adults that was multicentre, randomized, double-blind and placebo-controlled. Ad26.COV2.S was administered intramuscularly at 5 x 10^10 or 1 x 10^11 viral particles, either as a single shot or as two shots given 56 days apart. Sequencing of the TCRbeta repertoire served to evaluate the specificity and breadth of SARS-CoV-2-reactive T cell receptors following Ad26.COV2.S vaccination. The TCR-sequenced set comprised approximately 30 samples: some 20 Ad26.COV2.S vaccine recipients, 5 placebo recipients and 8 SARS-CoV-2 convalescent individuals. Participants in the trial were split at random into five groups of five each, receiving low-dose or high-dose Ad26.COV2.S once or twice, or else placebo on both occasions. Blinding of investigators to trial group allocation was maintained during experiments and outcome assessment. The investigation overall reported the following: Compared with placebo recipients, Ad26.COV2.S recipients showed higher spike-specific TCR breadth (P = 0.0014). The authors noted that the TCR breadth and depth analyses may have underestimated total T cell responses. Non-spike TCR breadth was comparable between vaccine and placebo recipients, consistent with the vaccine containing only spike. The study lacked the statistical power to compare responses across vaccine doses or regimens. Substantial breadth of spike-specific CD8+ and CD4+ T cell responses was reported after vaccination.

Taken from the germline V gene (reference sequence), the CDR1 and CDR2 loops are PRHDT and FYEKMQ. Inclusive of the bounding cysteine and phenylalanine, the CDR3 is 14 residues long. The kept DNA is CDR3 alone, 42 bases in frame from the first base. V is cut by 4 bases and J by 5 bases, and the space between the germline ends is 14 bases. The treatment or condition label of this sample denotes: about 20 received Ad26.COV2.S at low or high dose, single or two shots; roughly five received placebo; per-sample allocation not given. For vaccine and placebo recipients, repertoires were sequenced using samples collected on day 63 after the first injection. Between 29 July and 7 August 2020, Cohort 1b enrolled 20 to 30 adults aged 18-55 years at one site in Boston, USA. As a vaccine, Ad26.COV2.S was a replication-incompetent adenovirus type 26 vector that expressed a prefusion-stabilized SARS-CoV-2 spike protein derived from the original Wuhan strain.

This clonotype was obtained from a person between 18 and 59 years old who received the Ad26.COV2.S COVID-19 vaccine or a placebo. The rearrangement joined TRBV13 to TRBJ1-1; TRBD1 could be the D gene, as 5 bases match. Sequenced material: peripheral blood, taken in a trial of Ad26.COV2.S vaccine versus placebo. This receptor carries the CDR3 CASSSGLRRTEAFF. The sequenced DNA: TGTGCCAGCAGCTCGGGACTCCGAAGGACTGAAGCTTTCTTT. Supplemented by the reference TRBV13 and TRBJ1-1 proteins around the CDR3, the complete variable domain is AAGVIQSPRHLIKEKRETATLKCYPIPRHDTVYWYQQGPGQDPQFLISFYEKMQSDKGSIPDRFSAQQFSDYHSELNMSSLELGDSALYFCASSSGLRRTEAFFGQGTRLTVV.